This entry concerns a single T cell receptor (beta chain). The antigen remains unidentified. The source of the sample is a study of shared clonotypes between healthy human individuals. General study results and limits: It was only blood that was sampled, and tissue repertoires likely differ.

The CDR3 length is 14 residues. CDR1 WNHNN and CDR2 SYGVQD come from the germline V gene (reference sequence). V dropped 2 bases and J dropped 4 bases, with 9 bases sitting between them. Clones were sequenced by immunoSEQ multiplex PCR, and TCRdb holds only the in-frame ones, with some missing. The table lists roughly 500,000 clones, about 96% of them singletons. The sequence was collected from a woman between 25 and 40 years old in good health. Material: naive CD4+ T cells sorted from blood. Subset: CD45RA+ positively selected. This rearrangement joins TRBV10-1 to TRBJ2-1; TRBD2 might be the D (6 bases). The CDR3 bases are TGCGCCAGCAGTGAGGCTAGCGTATACAATGAGCAGTTCTTC. Amino acids: CASSEASVYNEQFF.